This T cell receptor beta chain was documented in a study of CD8 T cells in ankylosing spondylitis. MiXCR, run by TCRdb on the 5' RACE reads, gives a single entry per CDR3 protein. The sample holds approximately 300,000 distinct CDR3 sequences; around 19% are singletons and the top ten take 7.8%. General study results and limits: Reactive arthritis synovial fluid and blood previously showed some of these motif variants.

Germline assignment: CDR1 SGHAT and CDR2 FQNNGV. Trimming cost V 5 bases and J 6 bases, with 19 bases left between them. The CDR3 has 16 amino acids. A word on this clonotype: The antigen is unknown.

The chain joins TRBV11-2 to TRBJ2-2; TRBD1 is a possible D gene (6 bases). The source of this sequence is a male donor with ankylosing spondylitis or in good health (not recorded which). The sequenced material came from blood, either unsorted or a sorted T cell fraction (not recorded which). The CDR3 sequence is CASSSPGQLFAGELFF. As DNA, the CDR3 is TGTGCCAGCAGCAGCCCGGGACAATTGTTTGCCGGGGAGCTGTTTTTT.